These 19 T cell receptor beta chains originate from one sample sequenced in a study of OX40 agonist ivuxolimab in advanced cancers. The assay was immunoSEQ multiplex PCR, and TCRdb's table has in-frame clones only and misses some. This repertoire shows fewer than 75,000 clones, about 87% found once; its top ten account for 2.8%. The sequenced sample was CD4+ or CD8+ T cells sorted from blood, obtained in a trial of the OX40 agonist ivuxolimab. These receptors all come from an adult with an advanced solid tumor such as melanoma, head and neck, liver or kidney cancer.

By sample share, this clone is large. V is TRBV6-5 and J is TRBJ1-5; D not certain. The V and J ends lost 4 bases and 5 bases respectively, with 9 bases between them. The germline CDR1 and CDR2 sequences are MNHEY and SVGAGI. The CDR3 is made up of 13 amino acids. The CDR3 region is CASSSDGDQPQHF. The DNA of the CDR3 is TGTGCCAGCAGTTCAGACGGAGATCAGCCCCAGCATTTT.

The DNA of the CDR3 is TGTGCCAGCAGCCAGGGACTAGCGGGAGTGGGTACAGATACGCAGTATTTT. Translation: CASSQGLAGVGTDTQYF. The genes are TRBV7-2 and TRBJ2-3, with TRBD2 identical over 14 bases. Germline CDR1 reads SGHTA; CDR2 reads FQGNSA. CDR3 length: 17 amino acids. With 5 bases clipped from V and 3 bases from J, the junction kept 7 bases outside the gene matches. Looking up the rest from reference TRBV7-2 and TRBJ2-3 gives the full variable domain: GAGVSQSPSNKVTEKGKDVELRCDPISGHTALYWYRQSLGQGLEFLIYFQGNSAPDKSGLPSDRFSAERTGGSVSTLTIQRTQQEDSAVYLCASSQGLAGVGTDTQYFGPGTRLTVL.

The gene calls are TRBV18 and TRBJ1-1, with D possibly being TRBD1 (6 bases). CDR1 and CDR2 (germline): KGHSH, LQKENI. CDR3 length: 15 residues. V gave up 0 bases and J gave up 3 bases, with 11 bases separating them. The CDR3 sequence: CASSPPNREDTEAFF. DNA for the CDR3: TGTGCCAGCTCACCACCAAACAGGGAGGACACTGAAGCTTTCTTT.

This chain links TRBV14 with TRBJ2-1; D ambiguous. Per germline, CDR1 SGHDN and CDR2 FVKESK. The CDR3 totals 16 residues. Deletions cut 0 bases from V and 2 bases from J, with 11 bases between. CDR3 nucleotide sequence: TGTGCCAGCAGCCAAGATCTGGTAACCACCTACAATGAGCAGTTCTTC. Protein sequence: CASSQDLVTTYNEQFF.

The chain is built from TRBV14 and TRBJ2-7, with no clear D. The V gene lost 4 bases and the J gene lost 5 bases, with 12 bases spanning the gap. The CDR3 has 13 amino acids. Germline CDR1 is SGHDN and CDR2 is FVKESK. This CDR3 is CASSPSPSNEQYF. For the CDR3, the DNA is TGTGCCAGCAGCCCCTCGCCCAGCAACGAGCAGTACTTC.

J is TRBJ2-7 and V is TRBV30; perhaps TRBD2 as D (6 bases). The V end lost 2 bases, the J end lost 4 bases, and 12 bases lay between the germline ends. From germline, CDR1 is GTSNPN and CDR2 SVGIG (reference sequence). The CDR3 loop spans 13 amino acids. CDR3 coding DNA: TGTGCCTGGAGTCGGGGGAGTCAATACGAGCAGTACTTC. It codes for CAWSRGSQYEQYF.

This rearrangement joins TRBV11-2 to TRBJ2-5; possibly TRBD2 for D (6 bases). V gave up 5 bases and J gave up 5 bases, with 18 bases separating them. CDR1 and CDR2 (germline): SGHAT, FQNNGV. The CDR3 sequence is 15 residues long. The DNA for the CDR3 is TGTGCCAGCAGCCCCACGAACTACGGGAGTGAGACCCAGTACTTC. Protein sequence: CASSPTNYGSETQYF.

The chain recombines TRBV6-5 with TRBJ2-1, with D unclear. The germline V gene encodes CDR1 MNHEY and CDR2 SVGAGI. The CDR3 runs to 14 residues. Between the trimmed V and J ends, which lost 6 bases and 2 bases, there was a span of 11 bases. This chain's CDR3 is CASSKTDTYNEQFF. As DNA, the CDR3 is TGTGCCAGCAGCAAGACTGACACCTACAATGAGCAGTTCTTC.

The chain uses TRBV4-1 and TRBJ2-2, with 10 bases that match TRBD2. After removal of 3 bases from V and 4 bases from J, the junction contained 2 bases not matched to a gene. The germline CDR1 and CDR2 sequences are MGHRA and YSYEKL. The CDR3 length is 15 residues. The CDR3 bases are TGCGCCAGCAGCCAGAGCGGGAGGGGCACCGGGGAGCTGTTTTTT. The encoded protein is CASSQSGRGTGELFF.

CDR3 in amino acids: CASSLLGGMGSYEQYF. The DNA of the CDR3 is TGTGCCAGCAGCTTACTTGGAGGGATGGGGTCATACGAGCAGTACTTC. The chain uses TRBV7-9 and TRBJ2-7; TRBD2 is a possible D gene (6 bases). The germline gives CDR1 SEHNR, CDR2 FQNEAQ (reference sequence). The CDR3 extends over 16 amino acids. The V and J ends lost 2 bases and 4 bases respectively, with 18 bases between them. The whole variable domain, remainder taken from reference TRBV7-9 and TRBJ2-7, is DTGVSQNPRHKITKRGQNVTFRCDPISEHNRLYWYRQTLGQGPEFLTYFQNEAQLEKSRLLSDRFSAERPKGSFSTLEIQRTEQGDSAMYLCASSLLGGMGSYEQYFGPGTRLTVT.

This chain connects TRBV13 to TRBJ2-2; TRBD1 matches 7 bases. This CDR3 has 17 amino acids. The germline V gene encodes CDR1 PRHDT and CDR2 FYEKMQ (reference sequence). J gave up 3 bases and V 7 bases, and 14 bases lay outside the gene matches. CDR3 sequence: CASTITYGQGDTGELFF. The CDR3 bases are TGTGCCAGCACCATAACGTATGGTCAGGGGGACACCGGGGAGCTGTTTTTT. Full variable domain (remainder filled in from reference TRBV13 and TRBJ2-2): AAGVIQSPRHLIKEKRETATLKCYPIPRHDTVYWYQQGPGQDPQFLISFYEKMQSDKGSIPDRFSAQQFSDYHSELNMSSLELGDSALYFCASTITYGQGDTGELFFGEGSRLTVL.

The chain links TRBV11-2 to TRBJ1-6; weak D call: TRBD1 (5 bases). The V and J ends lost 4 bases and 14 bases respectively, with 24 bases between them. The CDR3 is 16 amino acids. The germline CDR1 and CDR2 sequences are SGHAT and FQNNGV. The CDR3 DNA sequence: TGTGCCAGCAGCTCAGGGACTCCGGCTATAGGGGTGGCCCTCCACTTT. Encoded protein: CASSSGTPAIGVALHF.

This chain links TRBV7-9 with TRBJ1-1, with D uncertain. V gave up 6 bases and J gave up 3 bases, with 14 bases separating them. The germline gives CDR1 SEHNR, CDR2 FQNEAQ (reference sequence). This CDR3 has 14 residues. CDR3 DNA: TGTGCCAGCAGTAGGATGCACTCTGACACTGAAGCTTTCTTT. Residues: CASSRMHSDTEAFF. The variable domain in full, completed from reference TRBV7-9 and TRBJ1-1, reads DTGVSQNPRHKITKRGQNVTFRCDPISEHNRLYWYRQTLGQGPEFLTYFQNEAQLEKSRLLSDRFSAERPKGSFSTLEIQRTEQGDSAMYLCASSRMHSDTEAFFGQGTRLTVV.

CDR3: CASSQADLFLYNEQFF. DNA of the CDR3: TGCGCCAGCAGCCAAGCCGACTTATTCCTTTACAATGAGCAGTTCTTC. The J gene is TRBJ2-1, the V gene TRBV4-1; D gene ambiguous. The V gene's germline CDR1 is MGHRA and CDR2 YSYEKL. CDR3 length: 16 residues. The V and J ends lost 1 base and 4 bases respectively, with 14 bases between them.

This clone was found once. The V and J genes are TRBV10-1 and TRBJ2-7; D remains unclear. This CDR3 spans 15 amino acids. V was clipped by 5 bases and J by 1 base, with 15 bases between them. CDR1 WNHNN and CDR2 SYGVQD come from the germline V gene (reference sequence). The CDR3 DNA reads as TGCGCCAGCAGTTTCCCACATGGAGATTCCTACGAGCAGTACTTC. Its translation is CASSFPHGDSYEQYF.

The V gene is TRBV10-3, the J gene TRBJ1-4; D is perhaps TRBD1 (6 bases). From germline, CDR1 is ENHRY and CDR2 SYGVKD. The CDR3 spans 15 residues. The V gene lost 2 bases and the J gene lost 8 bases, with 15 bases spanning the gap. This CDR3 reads CAISEHTGSPEKLFF. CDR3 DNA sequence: TGTGCCATCAGTGAGCATACAGGGTCGCCGGAAAAACTGTTTTTT.

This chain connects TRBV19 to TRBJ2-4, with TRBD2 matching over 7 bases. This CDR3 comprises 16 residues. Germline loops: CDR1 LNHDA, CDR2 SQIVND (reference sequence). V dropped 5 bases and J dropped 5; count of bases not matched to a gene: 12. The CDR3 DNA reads TGTGCCAGTAGTGCCGCGGGGGAAGCAACCCAAAACATTCAGTACTTC. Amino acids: CASSAAGEATQNIQYF.

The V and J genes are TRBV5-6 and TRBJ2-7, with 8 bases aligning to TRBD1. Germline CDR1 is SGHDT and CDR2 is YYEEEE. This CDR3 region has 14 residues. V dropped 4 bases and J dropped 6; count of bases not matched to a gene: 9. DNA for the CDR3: TGTGCCAGCAGCCGGGGACAGGTCACTTCCGAGCAGTACTTC. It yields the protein CASSRGQVTSEQYF.

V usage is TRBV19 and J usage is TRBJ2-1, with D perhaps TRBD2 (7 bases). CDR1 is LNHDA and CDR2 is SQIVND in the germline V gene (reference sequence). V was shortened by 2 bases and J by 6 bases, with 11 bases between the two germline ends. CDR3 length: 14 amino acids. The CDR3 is CASSIRGGGNEQFF. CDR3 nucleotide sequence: TGTGCCAGTAGTATAAGGGGAGGGGGCAATGAGCAGTTCTTC.